These 20 T cell receptor beta chains came from one sample sequenced in a study of blood T cells in healthy people across ages. Alongside a J-beta primer mix, a sample-barcoded 5' primer served in a second PCR lasting about 7 to 12 cycles. TCRdb analysed the 5' RACE reads with MiXCR anew, one entry per CDR3 protein. The repertoire includes fewer than 700,000 distinct CDR3 sequences, 40% to 55% of them detected once, and 20% to 25% sits in the top ten. Sequencing was carried out using blood. Receptors were obtained from a man older than 75 in good health.

This clonotype was recorded a few times. The rearrangement uses TRBV28 and TRBJ2-7; TRBD1 matches at 10 bases. Germline values: CDR1 MDHEN, CDR2 SYDVKM. This CDR3 has 14 residues. With V trimmed by 8 bases and J by 3 bases, 7 bases remained unmatched. The CDR3 sequence: CASRPRDRGYEQYF. The CDR3 bases are TGTGCCAGCCGGCCAAGGGACAGGGGCTACGAGCAGTACTTC. Together with reference TRBV28 and TRBJ2-7, the CDR3 gives the full variable domain: DVKVTQSSRYLVKRTGEKVFLECVQDMDHENMFWYRQDPGLGLRLIYFSYDVKMKEKGDIPEGYSVSREKKERFSLILESASTNQTSMYLCASRPRDRGYEQYFGPGTRLTVT.

On this clonotype: A read error is possible here, since a much larger clone lies one base away. J is TRBJ2-4 and V is TRBV29-1; the D call may be TRBD1 or TRBD2 (5 bases each). The J call may be in error: the DNA end matches TRBJ2-7 better. CDR1 and CDR2 from the germline V gene are SQVTM and ANQGSEA. This CDR3 region has 13 residues. The CDR3 sequence: CSVEIGTDCEQYF. The CDR3 region has the DNA TGCAGCGTTGAAATCGGGACCGACTGCGAGCAGTACTTC.

The chain employs TRBV20-1 and TRBJ2-5; TRBD1 matches at 8 bases. Judging by the DNA end, TRBJ2-7 fits better; the J call may be wrong. The CDR3 is made up of 13 amino acids. Germline assignment: CDR1 DFQATT and CDR2 SNEGSKA (reference sequence). The CDR3 spells CSASRGRMFEQYF. CDR3 sequence (DNA): TGCAGTGCTAGCAGGGGGCGGATGTTCGAGCAGTACTTC.

This clonotype was recorded a few times. This chain joins TRBV27 and TRBJ2-5, with TRBD1 matching over 9 bases. CDR3 length equals 15 residues. From germline, CDR1 is MNHEY and CDR2 SMNVEV (reference sequence). J gave up 4 bases and V 5 bases, and 8 bases lay outside the gene matches. In DNA form, the CDR3 reads TGTGCCAGCAGTCCCCCGGGACAGGGACGAGAGACCCAGTACTTC. It translates to CASSPPGQGRETQYF.

CDR3: CSATGGRPTWGEQFF. The DNA of the CDR3 is TGCAGCGCTACCGGCGGGCGACCGACGTGGGGTGAGCAGTTCTTC. J is TRBJ2-1 and V is TRBV29-1, with D perhaps matching TRBD2 (5 bases). Per the germline V gene, CDR1 is SQVTM and CDR2 is ANQGSEA. The V end lost 7 bases, the J end lost 9 bases, and 25 bases lay between the germline ends. The CDR3 has 15 residues.

This sequence joins TRBV2 and TRBJ2-7; no reliable D call. Germline V gene lookup returns CDR1 SNHLY and CDR2 FYNNEI. The CDR3 covers 11 residues. V lost 6 bases to trimming and J lost 6 bases, with 9 bases between them. The CDR3 spells CASSLYAEQYF. The CDR3, as DNA: TGTGCCAGCAGCTTGTACGCCGAGCAGTACTTC.

In this sample, this clonotype turned up many times. The chain recombines TRBV6-1 with TRBJ2-1; 9 bases match TRBD1. Germline values: CDR1 MNHNS, CDR2 SASEGT. This CDR3 has 17 residues. After removal of 6 bases from V and 5 bases from J, the junction contained 14 bases not matched to a gene. The CDR3 nucleotides read TGTGCCAGCAGCGTAGCCGACAGGGGGATCGGCAACAATGAGCAGTTCTTC. Translated, it gives CASSVADRGIGNNEQFF.

In its sample, this clonotype was seen a few times. The chain uses TRBV7-9 and TRBJ1-4; the match to TRBD1 covers 11 bases. With 7 bases clipped from V and 7 bases from J, the junction kept 5 bases outside the gene matches. CDR3 length: 14 amino acids. The germline gives CDR1 SEHNR, CDR2 FQNEAQ (reference sequence). The CDR3 protein is CASTTGQGVEKLFF. CDR3 bases: TGTGCCAGCACCACGGGACAGGGGGTTGAAAAACTGTTTTTT.

This clonotype was seen more than once but under ten times. This sequence joins TRBV20-1 and TRBJ2-7, with 7 bases matching TRBD2. Unmatched junction bases numbered 8, after V lost 3 bases and J lost 3 bases. The CDR3 length is 14 residues. CDR1 is DFQATT, CDR2 SNEGSKA, per germline (reference sequence). The CDR3 spells CSARVRAGLYEQYF. The CDR3 coding sequence is TGCAGTGCTAGGGTTCGAGCGGGACTCTACGAGCAGTACTTC.

Written as DNA, the CDR3 is TGTGCCAGCAGCTACGTCCTATCGAGGGGGCAGAGGACTGAAGCTTTCTTT. Protein: CASSYVLSRGQRTEAFF. This chain joins TRBV11-3 and TRBJ1-1; 7 bases match TRBD1. The germline gives CDR1 SGHNT, CDR2 YENEEA. With V trimmed by 4 bases and J by 5 bases, 16 bases remained unmatched. This CDR3 region has 17 residues.

A few counts support this clonotype. V and J are TRBV4-1 and TRBJ2-6, with 11 bases aligning to TRBD1. V dropped 6 bases and J dropped 0; count of bases not matched to a gene: 4. Germline lookup yields CDR1 MGHRA and CDR2 YSYEKL. The CDR3 extends over 17 amino acids. For the CDR3, the DNA is TGCGCCAGCAGACCGGGACAGGGGGACTCTGGGGCCAACGTCCTGACTTTC. Translation gives CASRPGQGDSGANVLTF.

Concerning this clonotype: A much larger clone lies one base from this, so it may be a read error. CDR3: CASTKIGTVSDEQYF. In DNA, the CDR3 is TGTGCCAGCACCAAAATAGGGACAGTCTCCGACGAGCAGTACTTC. The chain links TRBV7-9 to TRBJ2-7, with 7 bases fitting TRBD1. Germline V gives CDR1 SEHNR, CDR2 FQNEAQ (reference sequence). This CDR3 region has 15 residues.

This clonotype has a handful of counts. The chain carries TRBV7-2 and TRBJ2-5; 8 nucleotides agree with TRBD2. The CDR3 has 14 residues. Trimming cost V 1 base and J 5 bases; bases outside gene matches: 3. From germline, CDR1 is SGHTA and CDR2 FQGNSA. The DNA of the CDR3 is TGTGCCAGCAGCTTAGTACGGGGGGGGGAGACCCAGTACTTC. It encodes CASSLVRGGETQYF.

DNA for the CDR3: TGTGCCAGCAGTACGAGCGGTATTGAGCAGTTCTTC. The encoded protein is CASSTSGIEQFF. The chain couples TRBV12-3 or TRBV12-4 to TRBJ2-1; possible D gene TRBD2, 5 bases. CDR3 length: 12 residues. Trimming cost V 5 bases and J 9 bases, with 11 bases left between them.

Points on this clonotype: A read error is possible here, since a much larger clone lies one base away. The genes are TRBV7-2 and TRBJ2-5, with 9 nucleotides matching TRBD1. This CDR3 is 15 amino acids long. Germline values: CDR1 SGHTA, CDR2 FQGNSA. V lost 5 bases, J lost 11 bases, and 15 bases stayed unmatched. The CDR3, as DNA: TGTGCCAGCAGCCCTTGGACAGGGGAGTACAATGAGCAGTACTTC. It encodes CASSPWTGEYNEQYF.

Many counts were recorded for this clonotype. V gene TRBV6-5 combines with J gene TRBJ2-6, with D hard to call. Germline values: CDR1 MNHEY, CDR2 SVGAGI. The V gene lost 5 bases and the J gene lost 0 bases, with 8 bases spanning the gap. The CDR3 extends over 15 amino acids. The CDR3 spells CASSASSSGANVLTF. CDR3 sequence (DNA): TGTGCCAGCAGTGCCTCTTCCTCTGGGGCCAACGTCCTGACTTTC.

This chain joins TRBV7-2 and TRBJ2-5; D is possibly TRBD2 (5 bases). Deletions cut 6 bases from V and 11 bases from J, with 22 bases between. The CDR3 is 14 amino acids. CDR1 SGHTA and CDR2 FQGNSA come from the germline V gene. The CDR3, as DNA: TGTGCCAGCAGGCCTACTAGAACCCTCGGAGAGCAGTACTTC. Its translation is CASRPTRTLGEQYF.

This clonotype has only a few counts. CDR3 coding DNA: TGTGCCAGCAGTGCAACAGGGGCCCACTGGGAGCAGTACTTC. It codes for CASSATGAHWEQYF. The J gene is TRBJ2-5, the V gene TRBV6-6; 7 positions agree with TRBD1. J was trimmed by 11 bases and V by 5 bases; bases with no gene match: 14. Germline CDR1 MNHNY, CDR2 SVGAGI (reference sequence). This CDR3 region has 14 residues.

This clonotype was counted only a few times. The chain combines TRBV20-1 with TRBJ2-3; D is possibly TRBD2 (5 bases). The CDR3 consists of 12 residues. From germline, CDR1 is DFQATT and CDR2 SNEGSKA (reference sequence). V lost 2 bases to trimming and J lost 4 bases, with 7 bases between them. The CDR3: CSARFGADTQYF. CDR3 in DNA: TGCAGTGCTAGATTCGGGGCAGATACGCAGTATTTT.

This clonotype has only a few counts. This chain joins TRBV7-2 and TRBJ2-6; no definite D call. Germline values: CDR1 SGHTA, CDR2 FQGNSA. This CDR3 contains 15 residues. Trimming shortened V by 5 bases and J by 0 bases, and 8 bases separated the two germline ends. CDR3 in amino acids: CASSRDGSGANVLTF. In DNA, the CDR3 is TGTGCCAGCAGCCGAGACGGCTCTGGGGCCAACGTCCTGACTTTC.